This T cell receptor beta chain was identified in a study of CD8 T cells in Susac syndrome. Per the germline V gene, CDR1 is SGHDN and CDR2 is FVKESK. V was shortened by 3 bases and J by 1 base, with 13 bases between the two germline ends. This CDR3 region has 16 residues. While CD8+ and CD4+ T cells were isolated negatively, TEMRA cells were enriched by FACS. An amount of RNA that ranged from 0.5 to 1 ug was reverse transcribed with random hexamers. The CDR3 of TCR beta was amplified by immunoSEQ multiplex PCR across 54 Vbeta and 13 Jbeta. TCRdb recomputed calls from the immunoSEQ multiplex PCR reads with MiXCR, one row per CDR3 protein. The data hold about 300,000 distinct CDR3 sequences, with approximately 85% observed a single time.

Sequenced: CD8+ T cells from PBMCs. The J gene is TRBJ2-4, the V gene TRBV14; D remains unclear. This TCR came from a human donor with multiple sclerosis. The CDR3: CASSQGWVVAKNIQYF. The CDR3 bases are TGTGCCAGCAGCCAGGGTTGGGTAGTCGCCAAAAACATTCAGTACTTC.